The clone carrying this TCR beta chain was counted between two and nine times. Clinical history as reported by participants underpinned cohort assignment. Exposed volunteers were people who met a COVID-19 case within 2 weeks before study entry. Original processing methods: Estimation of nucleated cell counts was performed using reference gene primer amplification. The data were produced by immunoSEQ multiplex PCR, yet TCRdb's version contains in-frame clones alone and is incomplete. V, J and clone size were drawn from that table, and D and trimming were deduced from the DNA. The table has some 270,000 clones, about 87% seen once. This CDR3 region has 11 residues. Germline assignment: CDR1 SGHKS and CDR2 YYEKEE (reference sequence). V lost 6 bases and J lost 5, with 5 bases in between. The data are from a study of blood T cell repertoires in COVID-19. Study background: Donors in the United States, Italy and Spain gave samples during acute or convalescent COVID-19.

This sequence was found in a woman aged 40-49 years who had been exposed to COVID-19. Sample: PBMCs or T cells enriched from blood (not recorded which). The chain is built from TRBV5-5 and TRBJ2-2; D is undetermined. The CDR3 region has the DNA TGTGCCAGCACACTTACCGGGGAGCTGTTTTTT. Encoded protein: CASTLTGELFF. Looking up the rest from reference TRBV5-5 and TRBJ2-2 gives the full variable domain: DAGVTQSPTHLIKTRGQQVTLRCSPISGHKSVSWYQQVLGQGPQFIFQYYEKEERGRGNFPDRFSARQFPNYSSELNVNALLLGDSALYLCASTLTGELFFGEGSRLTVL.